This TCR beta chain derives from a study of OX40 agonist ivuxolimab in advanced cancers. Study-wide results and caveats: Some nonresponders also had low normalized T-cell clonal expansion.

Libraries were prepared by immunoSEQ multiplex PCR; TCRdb keeps only in-frame clonotypes and omits some of them. The sample contains about 48,000 clones, about 88% of which appear only once. This CDR3 has 13 amino acids. Between the trimmed V and J ends, which lost 1 base and 9 bases, there was a span of 10 bases. CDR1 SGHVS and CDR2 FQNEAQ come from the germline V gene. This clone was detected a few times. Its antigen is undetermined. Sample: CD4+ or CD8+ T cells sorted from blood, taken in a trial of the OX40 agonist ivuxolimab. This clonotype originated in an adult with an advanced solid tumor such as melanoma, head and neck, liver or kidney cancer. The chain carries TRBV7-8 and TRBJ2-1, with TRBD1 as a possible D gene (5 bases). As DNA, the CDR3 is TGTGCCAGCAGCTTAGACAGCCAGGGTGAGCAGTTCTTC. This sequence encodes CASSLDSQGEQFF.